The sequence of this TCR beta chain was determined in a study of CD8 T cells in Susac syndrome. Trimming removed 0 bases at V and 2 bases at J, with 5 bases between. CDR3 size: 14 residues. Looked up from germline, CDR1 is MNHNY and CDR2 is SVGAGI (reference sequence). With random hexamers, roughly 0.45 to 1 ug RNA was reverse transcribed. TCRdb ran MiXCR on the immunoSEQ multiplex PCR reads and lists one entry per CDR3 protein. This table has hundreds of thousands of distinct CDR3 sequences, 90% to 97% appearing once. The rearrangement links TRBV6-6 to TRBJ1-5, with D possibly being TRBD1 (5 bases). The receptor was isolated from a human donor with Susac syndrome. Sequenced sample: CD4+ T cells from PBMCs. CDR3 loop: CASSYSGGNQPQHF. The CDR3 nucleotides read TGTGCCAGCAGTTACTCAGGGGGCAATCAGCCCCAGCATTTT.